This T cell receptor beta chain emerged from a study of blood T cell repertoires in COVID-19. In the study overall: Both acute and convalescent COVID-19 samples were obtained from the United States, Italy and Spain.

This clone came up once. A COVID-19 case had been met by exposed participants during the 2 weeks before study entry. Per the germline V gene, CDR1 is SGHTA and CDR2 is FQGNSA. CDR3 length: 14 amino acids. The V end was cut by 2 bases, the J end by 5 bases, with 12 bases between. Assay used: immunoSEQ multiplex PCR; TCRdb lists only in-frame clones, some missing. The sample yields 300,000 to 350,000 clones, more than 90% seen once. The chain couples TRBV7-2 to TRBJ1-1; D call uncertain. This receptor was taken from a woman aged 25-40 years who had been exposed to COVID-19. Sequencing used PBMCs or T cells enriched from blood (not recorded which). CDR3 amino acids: CASSLTGRRTEAFF. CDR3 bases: TGTGCCAGCAGCTTAACTGGTCGTCGGACTGAAGCTTTCTTT.